This TCR beta chain was documented in a study of control samples from healthy donors and cancer patients. This table comes from immunoSEQ multiplex PCR, and its TCRdb copy is limited to in-frame clones, with some not included. The table has fewer than 100,000 clones, roughly 86% seen once. Germline assignment: CDR1 SGHRS and CDR2 YFSETQ. V dropped 5 bases and J dropped 0 bases, with 13 bases sitting between them. This CDR3 is 15 amino acids long. The sequence derives from a woman aged 60-75 years in good health. Material: blood. This chain uses TRBV5-1 with TRBJ2-3; unclear D gene. The CDR3 DNA sequence: TGCGCCAGCAGTTATCCCCAGCCTAGCACAGATACGCAGTATTTT. It is translated as CASSYPQPSTDTQYF.